This T cell receptor beta chain was observed in a study of blood T cell repertoires in COVID-19. Study in general: The analysed material was cDNA or gDNA that came from T cells, B-cell-depleted T cells, or PBMCs.

CDR3 length equals 18 residues. The germline gives CDR1 SGDLS, CDR2 YYNGEE. V dropped 2 bases and J dropped 7; count of bases not matched to a gene: 14. Source study methods: Reference gene primer amplification gave estimated nucleated cell counts. TCRdb keeps only in-frame clones here, not all; method: immunoSEQ multiplex PCR. V and J calls and clone size are those listed in that table; D and trimming were worked out from the DNA. The sample shows over 25,000 clones, 80% to 90% of them seen only once. Sequencing used peripheral blood. V and J are TRBV9 and TRBJ2-1; 11 nucleotides line up with TRBD2. The receptor was isolated from a human donor in a cohort sampled during active COVID-19. CDR3 in amino acids: CASSVSGSGGAVGNEQFF. CDR3 coding DNA: TGTGCCAGCAGCGTCAGTGGTAGCGGGGGGGCGGTCGGGAATGAGCAGTTCTTC.